This T cell receptor (beta chain) was obtained from a study of T cell clonotyping in hematopoietic cell transplantation. The method was immunoSEQ multiplex PCR; TCRdb's version includes in-frame clones alone and lacks a portion of them. The sample consists of 5,500 to 6,000 clones, around 84% of them appearing once. Study-level findings and limits: Few recipient clonotypes overlapped donors; over 95% were de novo at given depth.

Regarding this clone: Its cognate antigen is unknown.

Sample time point: recipient sample about 28 days before transplant, after cytoreduction. Samples: about 28 days before transplant, then days 30, 100 and 180 after. The starting material was peripheral blood mononuclear cells, obtained before stem cell transplant. The source of this sequence is a woman aged 50 to 60 with acute myeloid leukemia. Some clones in this sample may be carry-over from other donors' samples.

DNA for the CDR3: TGTGCCAGTAGTATTTGGGGCGGCGTAAATTCACCCCTCCACTTT. Amino acids: CASSIWGGVNSPLHF. The rearrangement joins TRBV19 to TRBJ1-6; D is possibly TRBD1 (5 bases). V lost 3 bases, J lost 7 bases, and 13 bases lay in between. This CDR3 region has 15 residues. Germline CDR1 LNHDA, CDR2 SQIVND (reference sequence).